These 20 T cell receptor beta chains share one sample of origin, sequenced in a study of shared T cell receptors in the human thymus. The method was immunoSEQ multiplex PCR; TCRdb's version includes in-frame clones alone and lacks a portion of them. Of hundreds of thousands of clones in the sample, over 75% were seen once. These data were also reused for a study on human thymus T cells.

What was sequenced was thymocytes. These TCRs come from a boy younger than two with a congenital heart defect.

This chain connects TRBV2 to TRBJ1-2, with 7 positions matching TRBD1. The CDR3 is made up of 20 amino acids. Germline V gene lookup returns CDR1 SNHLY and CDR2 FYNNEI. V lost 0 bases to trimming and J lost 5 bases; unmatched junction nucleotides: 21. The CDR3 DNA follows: TGTGCCAGCAGTGAAGCGAACCTGGGACAGCCTACTGCTACATTTTATGGCTACACCTTC. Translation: CASSEANLGQPTATFYGYTF.

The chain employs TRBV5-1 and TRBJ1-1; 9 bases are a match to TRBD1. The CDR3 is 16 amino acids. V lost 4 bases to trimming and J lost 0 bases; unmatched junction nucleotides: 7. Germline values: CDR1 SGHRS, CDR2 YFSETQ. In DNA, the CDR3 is TGCGCCAGCAGCCCTACAGGGGGCCTCATGAACACTGAAGCTTTCTTT. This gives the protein CASSPTGGLMNTEAFF.

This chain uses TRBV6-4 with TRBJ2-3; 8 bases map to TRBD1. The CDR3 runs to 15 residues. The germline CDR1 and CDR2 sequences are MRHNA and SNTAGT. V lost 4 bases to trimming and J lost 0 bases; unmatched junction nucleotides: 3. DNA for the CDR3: TGTGCCAGCAGTGTGCAGGGGGCGAGCACAGATACGCAGTATTTT. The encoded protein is CASSVQGASTDTQYF.

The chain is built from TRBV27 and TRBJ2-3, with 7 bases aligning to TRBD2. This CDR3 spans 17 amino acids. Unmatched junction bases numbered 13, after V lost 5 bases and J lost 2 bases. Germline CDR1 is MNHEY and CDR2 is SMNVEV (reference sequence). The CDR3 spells CASSPFPTSAYTDTQYF. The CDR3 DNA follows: TGTGCCAGCAGTCCTTTCCCCACTAGCGCTTACACAGATACGCAGTATTTT.

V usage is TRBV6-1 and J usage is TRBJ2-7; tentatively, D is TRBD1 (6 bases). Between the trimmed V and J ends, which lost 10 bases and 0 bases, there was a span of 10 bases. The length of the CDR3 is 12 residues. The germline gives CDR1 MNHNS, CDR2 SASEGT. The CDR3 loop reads CATGHSSYEQYF. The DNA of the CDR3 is TGTGCCACGGGACACAGCTCCTACGAGCAGTACTTC.

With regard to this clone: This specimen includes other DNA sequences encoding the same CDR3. The chain's CDR3 is CASSLGSGSNQPQHF. The CDR3 DNA reads as TGTGCCAGCAGTTTAGGGTCAGGGAGCAATCAGCCCCAGCATTTT. V gene TRBV28 combines with J gene TRBJ1-5, with D perhaps TRBD1 (5 bases). Trimming left V 2 bases short and J 1 base short, with 9 bases between. Looked up from germline, CDR1 is MDHEN and CDR2 is SYDVKM. This CDR3 is built from 15 residues.

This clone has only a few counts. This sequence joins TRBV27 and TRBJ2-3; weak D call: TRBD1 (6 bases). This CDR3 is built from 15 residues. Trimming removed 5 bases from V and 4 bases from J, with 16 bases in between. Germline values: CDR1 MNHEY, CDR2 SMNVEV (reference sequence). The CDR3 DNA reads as TGTGCCAGCAGTCCCGATTTCAGGGGCGCAGATACGCAGTATTTT. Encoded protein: CASSPDFRGADTQYF.

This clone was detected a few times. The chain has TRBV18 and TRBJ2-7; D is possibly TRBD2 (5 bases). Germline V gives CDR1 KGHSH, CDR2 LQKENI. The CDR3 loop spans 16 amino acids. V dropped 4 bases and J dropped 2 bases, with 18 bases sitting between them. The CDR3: CASSLSEFSVTYEQYF. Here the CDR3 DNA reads TGTGCCAGCTCACTAAGCGAATTTAGCGTAACCTACGAGCAGTACTTC.

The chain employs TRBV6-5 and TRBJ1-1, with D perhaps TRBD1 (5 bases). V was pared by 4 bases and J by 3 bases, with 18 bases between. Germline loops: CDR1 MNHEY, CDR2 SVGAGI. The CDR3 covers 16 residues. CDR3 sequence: CASSCINSGLDTEAFF. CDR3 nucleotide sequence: TGTGCCAGCAGTTGCATTAATTCGGGACTAGACACTGAAGCTTTCTTT.

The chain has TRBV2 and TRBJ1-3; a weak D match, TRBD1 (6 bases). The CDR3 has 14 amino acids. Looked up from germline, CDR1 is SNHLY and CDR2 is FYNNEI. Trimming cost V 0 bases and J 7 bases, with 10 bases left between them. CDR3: CASSEAARGNTIYF. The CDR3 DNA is TGTGCCAGCAGTGAAGCGGCCAGGGGTAACACCATATATTTT.

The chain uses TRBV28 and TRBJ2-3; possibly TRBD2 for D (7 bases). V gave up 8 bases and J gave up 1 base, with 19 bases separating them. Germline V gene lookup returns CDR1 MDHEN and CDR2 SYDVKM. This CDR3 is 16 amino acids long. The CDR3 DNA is TGTGCCAGCCTCTTGGGCGGGGGCTCTGGCACAGATACGCAGTATTTT. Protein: CASLLGGGSGTDTQYF.

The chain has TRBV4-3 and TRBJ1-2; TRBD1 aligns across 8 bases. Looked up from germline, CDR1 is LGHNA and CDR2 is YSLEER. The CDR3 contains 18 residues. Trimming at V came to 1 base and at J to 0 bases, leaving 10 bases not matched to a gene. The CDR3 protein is CASSQVAGQGSTNYGYTF. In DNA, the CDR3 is TGCGCCAGCAGCCAAGTTGCCGGACAGGGATCTACTAACTATGGCTACACCTTC.

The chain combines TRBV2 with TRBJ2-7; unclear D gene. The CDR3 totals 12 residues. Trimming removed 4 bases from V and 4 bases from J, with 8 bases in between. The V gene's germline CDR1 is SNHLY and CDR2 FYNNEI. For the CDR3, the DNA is TGTGCCAGCAGTGGTAGCATATACGAGCAGTACTTC. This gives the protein CASSGSIYEQYF.

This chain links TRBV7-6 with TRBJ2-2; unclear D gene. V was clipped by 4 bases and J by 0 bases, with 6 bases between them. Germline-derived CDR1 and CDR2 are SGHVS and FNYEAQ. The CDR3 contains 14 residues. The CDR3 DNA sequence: TGTGCCAGCAGCTCCGCAGCGAACACCGGGGAGCTGTTTTTT. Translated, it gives CASSSAANTGELFF.

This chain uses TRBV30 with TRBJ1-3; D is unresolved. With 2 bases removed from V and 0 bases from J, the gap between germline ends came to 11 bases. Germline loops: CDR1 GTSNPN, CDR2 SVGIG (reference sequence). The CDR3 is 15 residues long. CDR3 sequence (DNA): TGTGCCTGGAGTCCGGGATTCAACTCTGGAAACACCATATATTTT. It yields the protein CAWSPGFNSGNTIYF.

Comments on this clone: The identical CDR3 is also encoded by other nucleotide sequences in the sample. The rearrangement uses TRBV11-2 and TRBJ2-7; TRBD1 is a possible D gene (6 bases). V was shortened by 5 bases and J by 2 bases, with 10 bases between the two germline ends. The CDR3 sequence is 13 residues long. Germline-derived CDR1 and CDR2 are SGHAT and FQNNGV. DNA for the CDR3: TGTGCCAGCAGCCCGCAGGGGCCCTACGAGCAGTACTTC. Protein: CASSPQGPYEQYF.

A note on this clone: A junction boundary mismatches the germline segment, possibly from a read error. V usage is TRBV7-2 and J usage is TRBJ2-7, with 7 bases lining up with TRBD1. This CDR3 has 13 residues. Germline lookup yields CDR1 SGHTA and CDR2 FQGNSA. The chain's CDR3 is CASSPCPADRSDF. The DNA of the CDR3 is TGTGCCAGCAGCCCTTGCCCCGCGGACAGGTCGGACTTC.

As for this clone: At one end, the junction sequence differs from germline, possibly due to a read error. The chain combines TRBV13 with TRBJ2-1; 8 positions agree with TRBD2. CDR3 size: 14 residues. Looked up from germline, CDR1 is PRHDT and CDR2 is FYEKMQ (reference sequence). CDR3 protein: CVSSPGTRYNEQFF. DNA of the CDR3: TGTGTCAGCAGCCCCGGGACTAGATACAATGAGCAGTTCTTC.

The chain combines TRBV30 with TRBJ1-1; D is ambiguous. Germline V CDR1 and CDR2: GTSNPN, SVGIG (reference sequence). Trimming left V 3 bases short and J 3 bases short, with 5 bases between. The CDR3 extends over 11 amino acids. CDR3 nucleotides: TGTGCCTGGAGAGCCTACACTGAAGCTTTCTTT. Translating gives CAWRAYTEAFF.

CDR3 DNA: TGTGCCAGCAGGCCATTACTACAGGGGGATCAGCCCCAGCATTTT. Translating it yields CASRPLLQGDQPQHF. This chain uses TRBV7-9 with TRBJ1-5; 8 bases are shared with TRBD1. This CDR3 has 15 residues. The germline V gene has CDR1 SEHNR and CDR2 FQNEAQ (reference sequence). The J segment lost 5 bases and the V segment lost 6 bases, leaving 9 bases of the junction unmatched.